The 3 T cell receptor beta chains below come from one sample, sequenced in a study of shared clonotypes between healthy human individuals. The repertoire was sequenced with immunoSEQ multiplex PCR; TCRdb's copy has only in-frame clones and lacks some. There are about 1 million clones in the sample; 60% to 80% occur only once, and over 1.3% lies in the top ten. Material for sequencing was memory CD4+ T cells sorted from blood. Subset here: CD45RA-negative fraction. The receptors here all came from a young man in good health.

With regard to this clone: Within the sample, other DNA sequences also encode this same CDR3. V gene TRBV28 combines with J gene TRBJ2-3; D is unclear. CDR3 size: 12 residues. Trimming stripped 6 bases from V and 4 bases from J, with 8 bases between. CDR1 is MDHEN, CDR2 SYDVKM, per germline. CDR3 nucleotides: TGTGCCAGCAGGGCAAGTCCAGATACGCAGTATTTT. Translating gives CASRASPDTQYF.

V is TRBV18 and J is TRBJ1-4, with TRBD1 as a possible D gene (5 bases). CDR3 length equals 16 residues. CDR1 is KGHSH and CDR2 is LQKENI in the germline V gene. The germline V and J ends were trimmed by 2 bases and 4 bases, with 14 bases remaining between them. The CDR3 region is CASSPNNRDGNEKLFF. The CDR3 DNA reads TGTGCCAGCTCACCAAATAACCGGGACGGTAATGAAAAACTGTTTTTT.

This chain joins TRBV5-1 and TRBJ1-5; tentative D call: TRBD1 (5 bases). V dropped 3 bases and J dropped 3 bases, with 10 bases sitting between them. The V gene's germline CDR1 is SGHRS and CDR2 YFSETQ. This CDR3 has 14 amino acids. CDR3 sequence: CASSWGGDNQPQHF. CDR3 nucleotides: TGCGCCAGCAGCTGGGGGGGTGACAATCAGCCCCAGCATTTT.